These T cell receptor beta chains were read from a single sample in a study of blood T cell repertoires in COVID-19. Using immunoSEQ multiplex PCR, the repertoire was profiled, and TCRdb retains in-frame clones only, with some absent. Here the sample spans around 160,000 clones, around 90% being singletons. Sequenced sample: peripheral blood. The source is a man aged 55 to 69 with active or convalescent COVID-19. Each CDR3 is given with its conserved first and last residue. Clone size appears in some rows only: once, few, many, or a class for an expanded clone.

TRBV10-3,14,NA,TRBJ1-6,CAISGQGGNSPLHF
TRBV10-3,15,NA,TRBJ1-2,CAISESTQGWLGYTF
TRBV18,11,NA,TRBJ2-3,CASSPADTQYF
TRBV5-8,15,few,TRBJ1-5,CASSLLQGFNQPQHF
TRBV5-5,16,once,TRBJ2-5,CASSLRGGAPQETQYF
TRBV19,16,few,TRBJ2-6,CASSTRTASGANVLTF
TRBV28,12,once,TRBJ2-5,CASSLKGLTQYF
TRBV19,13,NA,TRBJ1-1,CASSQTGNTEAFF
TRBV20-1,12,once,TRBJ2-1,CSASIGGDEQFF
TRBV27,15,once,TRBJ2-5,CASSLYGGAPETQYF
TRBV5-1,15,NA,TRBJ2-1,CASRGMTSEYGEQFF
TRBV6-5,14,NA,TRBJ1-2,CAGIGQGGDYGYTF
TRBV18,14,NA,TRBJ2-5,CASSPTSGKETQYF
TRBV27,13,NA,TRBJ1-1,CASMVTGADEAFF
TRBV11-3,12,once,TRBJ2-1,CASRGGGYEQFF
TRBV11-2,15,NA,TRBJ2-1,CASSLVSSGRGEQFF
TRBV5-1,15,NA,TRBJ2-3,CASSLGLAGTDTQYF
TRBV27,15,NA,TRBJ2-7,CASRRDPRSSYEQYF
TRBV6-5,12,NA,TRBJ1-2,CASSYFGGGYTF
TRBV20-1,10,NA,TRBJ2-1,CSPSGEEQFF
TRBV2,11,NA,TRBJ1-4,CASSAPGKLFF
TRBV11-1,16,NA,TRBJ2-1,CASSYMTSGAYNEQFF
TRBV2,12,NA,TRBJ2-1,CASKDSGHEQFF
TRBV20-1,12,NA,TRBJ2-5,CSASTSTETQYF
TRBV4-1,14,NA,TRBJ2-7,CASSQPGPFSEQYF
TRBV7-2,15,once,TRBJ1-1,CASSLVAFMNTEAFF
TRBV12-3/TRBV12-4,12,NA,TRBJ2-3,CASSPLGDTQYF
TRBV5-1,14,few,TRBJ2-1,CASSLREGDNEQFF
TRBV18,15,once,TRBJ1-5,CASSPLTGTDQPQHF
TRBV7-9,15,NA,TRBJ1-6,CASSLEQVRNSPLHF
TRBV27,15,NA,TRBJ2-1,CASSPDRGGFNEQFF
TRBV6-4,13,NA,TRBJ1-5,CASSEQYNQPQHF
TRBV12-5,15,NA,TRBJ1-3,CASGLGGPGGNTIYF
TRBV29-1,15,once,TRBJ2-7,CSVMKGLLSSYEQYF
TRBV5-1,15,NA,TRBJ1-2,CASSPQGPRNYGYTF
TRBV5-6,13,NA,TRBJ1-2,CASSFPSFYGYTF
TRBV6-5,15,NA,TRBJ1-1,CASSFQGQAMTEAFF
TRBV5-1,13,few,TRBJ1-2,CASSSTANYGYTF
TRBV6-5,15,NA,TRBJ2-3,CASSLLGQPLNTQYF
TRBV10-3,15,NA,TRBJ2-1,CAISESSSGGPEQFF
TRBV11-3,15,once,TRBJ2-1,CASSHGTSGANEQFF
TRBV27,15,NA,TRBJ1-1,CASSPSGRGPTEAFF
TRBV19,13,NA,TRBJ2-7,CASSTLGLAGVHF
TRBV30,14,NA,TRBJ2-1,CAWTLAGVDNEQFF
TRBV5-4,15,NA,TRBJ2-7,CASSLAQQGKYEQYF
TRBV5-6,14,NA,TRBJ2-7,CASSLPAGAHEQYF
TRBV5-1,17,NA,TRBJ2-2,CASSLTPGQGATGELFF
TRBV18,16,NA,TRBJ1-1,CASSPSNGLMNTEAFF